This T cell receptor (beta chain) was captured by sequencing in a study of monozygotic twins with inflammatory bowel disease. Germline CDR1 SGHDT, CDR2 YYEEEE. The CDR3 covers 14 residues. Whole-study results and caveats: Individual T cell subtypes were not distinguishable.

On this clonotype itself: Its antigen is currently unknown.

Using the 5' RACE reads, TCRdb records one entry per CDR3 protein without DNA. The sample totals approximately 400,000 distinct CDR3 sequences. The TCR was taken from a human donor with ulcerative colitis or Crohn's disease, or a healthy co-twin of an affected twin (not recorded which). The specimen sequenced was blood. The chain joins TRBV5-6 to TRBJ1-1. CDR3 protein: CASSFRKLNTEAFF.